This passage covers 17 T cell receptor beta chains from one sample sequenced in a study of T cell repertoires in cytomegalovirus infection (dated 2019 in TCRdb). Sequencing instrument: Illumina HiSeq 1500. TCRdb trimmed public reads at Q25 via fastp, called clones via MiXCR and kept in-frame beta chains. Merged by CDR3 protein, the rows form single entries marked with the most common genes and DNA. This sample comprises about 920,000 distinct CDR3 sequences, 31% of them detected only once. The top ten hold about an eighth of the sample. The treatment or condition label for this specimen denotes: in vitro stimulation with specific CMV peptide epitopes to enrich CMV-specific T cells. These receptors' targets are unknown. This material consisted of cultured CD8+ T cells from PBMCs, taken from culture after CMV antigen stimulation. The receptors derive from a human donor in good health (CMV status not recorded). Some clones in this sample may be carry-over from other donors' samples.

Of note for this clonotype: A junction boundary mismatches the germline segment, possibly from a read error. The V call is TRBV27, the J call TRBJ2-3; 7 bases are a match to TRBD2. Germline V gene lookup returns CDR1 MNHEY and CDR2 SMNVEV (reference sequence). This CDR3 comprises 13 residues. In DNA, the CDR3 is TGTGCCAGCAGTTTATCTCCTTCCCTACTAGCGAATTTT. This translates into CASSLSPSLLANF.

There are a few counts of this clonotype. The chain carries TRBV11-3 and TRBJ1-4; D might be TRBD1 (5 bases). Germline V CDR1 and CDR2: SGHNT, YENEEA. The CDR3 totals 13 residues. Trimming took off 5 bases at V and 8 bases at J, with 12 bases between the two ends. The DNA for the CDR3 is TGTGCCAGCAGCGGGACGGATGGGGAAAAACTGTTTTTT. Translation: CASSGTDGEKLFF.

V is TRBV19 and J is TRBJ1-2, with D perhaps matching TRBD1 (6 bases). The CDR3 has 12 residues. Germline lookup yields CDR1 LNHDA and CDR2 SQIVND (reference sequence). Trimming took off 9 bases at V and 7 bases at J, with 15 bases between the two ends. In DNA, the CDR3 is TGTGCCAGCGATACAGGGCTAGGTGGCTACACCTTC. Translation: CASDTGLGGYTF.

The table lists this clonotype with a few counts. The CDR3 loop reads CSARAREETQYF. The DNA of the CDR3 is TGCAGTGCTAGAGCCAGGGAAGAGACCCAGTACTTC. The chain uses TRBV20-1 and TRBJ2-5, with D possibly TRBD1 on 5 matching bases. The V end was cut by 1 base, the J end by 3 bases, with 6 bases between. CDR1 and CDR2 from the germline V gene are DFQATT and SNEGSKA (reference sequence). This CDR3 is 12 amino acids long.

This clonotype was seen repeatedly, ten times or more. Here the CDR3 DNA reads TGTGCCAGCAGCCCGAGGGCCGGACTAGAGGGCTACAATGAGCAGTTCTTC. Its protein is CASSPRAGLEGYNEQFF. V is TRBV7-2 and J is TRBJ2-1, with 7 bases fitting TRBD2. The trim removed 5 bases at V and 3 bases at J, leaving 13 bases unmatched. Germline V gene data show CDR1 as SGHTA and CDR2 as FQGNSA. The CDR3 runs 17 residues.

This clonotype was seen more than once but under ten times. This sequence joins TRBV6-5 and TRBJ2-7; D remains ambiguous. Trimming removed 0 bases from V and 5 bases from J, with 8 bases in between. CDR3 length: 13 amino acids. Germline CDR1 is MNHEY and CDR2 is SVGAGI. The CDR3 DNA reads as TGTGCCAGCAGTTACTCCCGGGTCCACGAGCAGTACGTC. Its translation is CASSYSRVHEQYV.

Note on this clonotype: This may arise from a read error, as a much more abundant clone is one base away. This chain connects TRBV7-6 to TRBJ2-1, with D perhaps TRBD1 (6 bases). Deletions cut 4 bases from V and 3 bases from J, with 16 bases between. This CDR3 has 16 amino acids. Looked up from germline, CDR1 is SGHVS and CDR2 is FNYEAQ. CDR3 residues: CASSSLVGANYNEQFF. The CDR3 DNA reads TGTGCCAGCAGCTCTCTAGTGGGGGCAAACTACAATGAGCAGTTCTTC.

The count of this clonotype is one. The rearrangement uses TRBV6-8 and TRBJ2-1, with D maybe TRBD2 (6 bases). With 0 bases removed from V and 14 bases from J, the gap between germline ends came to 23 bases. Germline V gene data show CDR1 as MNHGY and CDR2 as SAAAGT. The CDR3 contains 16 residues. The chain's CDR3 is CASSYSRGTSVRDEFF. As DNA, the CDR3 is TGTGCCAGCAGTTACTCGAGAGGGACTTCGGTCAGGGATGAGTTCTTC.

The chain carries TRBV24-1 and TRBJ2-1; D gene uncertain. Trimming cost V 1 base and J 0 bases, with 18 bases left between them. Germline V lookup: CDR1 KGHDR, CDR2 SFDVKD. There are 19 residues in the CDR3. In nucleotides, the CDR3 is TGTGCCACCAGTGATTTAACTGGGATTGAACTTAGCTCCTACAATGAGCAGTTCTTC. Translation: CATSDLTGIELSSYNEQFF.

The chain is built from TRBV7-9 and TRBJ1-5; D is perhaps TRBD1 (6 bases). Germline loops: CDR1 SEHNR, CDR2 FQNEAQ (reference sequence). V dropped 5 bases and J dropped 7 bases, with 9 bases sitting between them. This CDR3 spans 12 amino acids. CDR3 amino acids: CASSDTGQPQHF. DNA for the CDR3: TGTGCCAGCAGCGACACAGGGCAGCCCCAGCATTTT.

The rearrangement links TRBV2 to TRBJ1-1, with no clear D. Germline lookup yields CDR1 SNHLY and CDR2 FYNNEI. V lost 11 bases to trimming and J lost 0 bases, with 13 bases between them. The CDR3 extends over 13 amino acids. The CDR3 loop reads CAGRGGMNTEAFF. The CDR3 bases are TGTGCCGGTCGCGGTGGAATGAACACTGAAGCTTTCTTT.

This clonotype was seen more than once but under ten times. The gene calls are TRBV4-1 and TRBJ1-2, with D possibly TRBD1 on 5 matching bases. This CDR3 is 16 amino acids long. Trimming removed 6 bases from V and 0 bases from J, with 17 bases in between. The germline V gene has CDR1 MGHRA and CDR2 YSYEKL. This CDR3 is CASSVDTSIANYGYTF. CDR3 DNA sequence: TGCGCCAGCAGTGTGGACACCTCCATTGCTAACTATGGCTACACCTTC.

The chain carries TRBV7-6 and TRBJ2-3; no reliable D call. This CDR3 has 14 residues. The germline V gene encodes CDR1 SGHVS and CDR2 FNYEAQ. V lost 0 bases, J lost 7 bases, and 11 bases lay in between. Here the CDR3 reads CASSLALVRHTQYF. For the CDR3, the DNA is TGTGCCAGCAGCTTAGCGCTGGTACGCCATACGCAGTATTTT.

This clonotype was detected once. The rearrangement uses TRBV7-3 and TRBJ2-4; D is tentatively TRBD1 or TRBD2 (5 bases each). CDR3 length equals 16 residues. Germline V lookup: CDR1 SGHTA, CDR2 FQGTGA. Trimming pared 5 bases from V and 3 bases from J, leaving 17 bases between. CDR3 DNA: TGTGCCAGCAGCCCAGGGTGGGGTGGGGGCAAAAACATTCAGTACTTC. It translates to CASSPGWGGGKNIQYF.

This clonotype was found a few times. The gene calls are TRBV12-3 or TRBV12-4 and TRBJ1-2; D gene ambiguous. Trimming removed 5 bases from V and 8 bases from J, with 15 bases in between. CDR3 size: 13 residues. CDR3 in amino acids: CASSPLVERGYTF. Here the CDR3 DNA reads TGTGCCAGCAGTCCCCTGGTTGAGCGGGGCTACACCTTC.

This clonotype was recorded a few times. Written as DNA, the CDR3 is TGTGCCAGCAGTTACTCAGGCCGCCACGAGCAGTACGTC. It yields the protein CASSYSGRHEQYV. The chain joins TRBV6-6 to TRBJ2-7; no clear D gene. The V gene's germline CDR1 is MNHNY and CDR2 SVGAGI (reference sequence). The CDR3 is 13 residues long. V lost 0 bases to trimming and J lost 5 bases, with 8 bases between them.

This clonotype has only a few counts. The J gene is TRBJ2-7, the V gene TRBV27; tentatively, D is TRBD1 (6 bases). The CDR3 covers 14 residues. Trimming pared 3 bases from V and 0 bases from J, leaving 9 bases between. CDR1 is MNHEY, CDR2 SMNVEV, per germline (reference sequence). CDR3 DNA sequence: TGTGCCAGCAGTTTCGGACAGACCTCCTACGAGCAGTACGTC. Encoded protein: CASSFGQTSYEQYV.